This T cell receptor beta chain emerged from a study of shared clonotypes between healthy human individuals. Negatively enriched CD4+ T cells were divided by CD45RA into naive and memory. Study outcomes and limitations: A reduction in generation probabilities was seen for non-shared clonotypes relative to those shared by all four donors.

Generated by immunoSEQ multiplex PCR, the TCRdb table keeps only in-frame clones and is missing some. Among approximately 2,300,000 clones listed, just under 95% were seen once. The CDR3 sequence is 11 residues long. CDR1 SGHTA and CDR2 FQGNSA come from the germline V gene. Trimming stripped 5 bases from V and 8 bases from J, with 9 bases between. Concerning this clone itself: Its matching antigen is unknown.

This TCR derives from a man younger than 35 in good health. Some clones in this sample may be carry-over from other donors' samples. Sequencing input: naive CD4+ T cells from PBMCs. Described subset: CD45RA+ positively selected. V usage is TRBV7-2 and J usage is TRBJ1-2, with D maybe TRBD1 (5 bases). The CDR3 region has the DNA TGTGCCAGCAGCCTGAGGGGCGGCTACACCTTC. Residues: CASSLRGGYTF.